Presented here are 15 T cell receptor beta chains from one specimen sequenced in a study of cytomegalovirus exposure and HLA in healthy donors. The PCR had 60 Vbeta and 13 Jbeta primers. Method: immunoSEQ multiplex PCR; TCRdb's copy keeps in-frame clones and lacks some. Among fewer than 200,000 clones listed, less than 80% were seen once. The sequenced sample was PBMCs. Receptors originate from a woman between 40 and 55 years old in good health and CMV-seronegative.

The chain links TRBV6-5 to TRBJ1-3, with D hard to call. Trimming shortened V by 6 bases and J by 2 bases, and 11 bases separated the two germline ends. This CDR3 is built from 14 residues. CDR1 is MNHEY and CDR2 is SVGAGI in the germline V gene. CDR3: CASRRAPPGNTIYF. In DNA, the CDR3 is TGTGCCAGCAGGAGGGCTCCCCCTGGAAACACCATATATTTT.

The V gene is TRBV27, the J gene TRBJ2-1; 14 nucleotides align to TRBD2. The CDR3 extends over 15 amino acids. Germline values: CDR1 MNHEY, CDR2 SMNVEV (reference sequence). V lost 7 bases and J lost 7; bases outside the gene matches: 6. The chain's CDR3 is CASTTGTSGSNEQFF. Written as DNA, the CDR3 is TGTGCCAGCACTACCGGGACTAGCGGGAGTAATGAGCAGTTCTTC.

This chain joins TRBV4-1 and TRBJ2-7; 10 nucleotides agree with TRBD2. The ends lost 0 bases at V and 2 bases at J; junction bases unmatched: 10. The CDR3 is 18 residues long. Looked up from germline, CDR1 is MGHRA and CDR2 is YSYEKL. The CDR3: CASSQDLASGGSTYEQYF. For the CDR3, the DNA is TGCGCCAGCAGCCAAGACTTGGCTAGCGGGGGAAGCACCTACGAGCAGTACTTC.

The chain employs TRBV6-6 and TRBJ2-7, with 7 positions matching TRBD1. Looked up from germline, CDR1 is MNHNY and CDR2 is SVGAGI (reference sequence). The CDR3 runs 16 residues. With 2 bases clipped from V and 0 bases from J, the junction kept 7 bases outside the gene matches. CDR3 sequence reads: CASSYPNRGSSYEQYF. CDR3 DNA: TGTGCCAGCAGTTACCCGAACAGGGGTAGCTCCTACGAGCAGTACTTC.

The genes are TRBV30 and TRBJ1-1; perhaps TRBD1 as D (5 bases). The CDR3 has 14 residues. V was shortened by 0 bases and J by 5 bases, with 13 bases between the two germline ends. From germline, CDR1 is GTSNPN and CDR2 SVGIG (reference sequence). CDR3 sequence (DNA): TGTGCCTGGAGTGTAGTAGGGGCTCGAACTGAAGCTTTCTTT. This sequence encodes CAWSVVGARTEAFF.

The V gene is TRBV25-1, the J gene TRBJ1-5, with TRBD1 matching 8 bases. V was pared by 2 bases and J by 6 bases, with 3 bases of the junction left unmatched. The V gene's germline CDR1 is MGHDK and CDR2 SYGVNS. The CDR3 spans 14 residues. The CDR3 sequence is CASSEQGASQPQHF. For the CDR3, the DNA is TGTGCCAGCAGTGAACAGGGGGCAAGTCAGCCCCAGCATTTT.

This sequence joins TRBV5-4 and TRBJ2-7; 9 nucleotides match TRBD1. V shed 4 bases, J shed 2 bases, and the junction held 7 bases outside the gene matches. The CDR3 has 15 amino acids. Looked up from germline, CDR1 is SGHNT and CDR2 is YYREEE (reference sequence). CDR3 DNA sequence: TGTGCCAGCAGCCCGCCCGGGACAGGGACCTACGAGCAGTACTTC. Its translation is CASSPPGTGTYEQYF.

J is TRBJ1-2 and V is TRBV18; tentatively, D is TRBD1 (6 bases). The CDR3 runs to 15 residues. Germline CDR1 and CDR2: KGHSH and LQKENI. Trimming removed 2 bases from V and 6 bases from J, with 16 bases in between. CDR3 amino acids: CASSPWAGAENGYTF. CDR3 DNA: TGTGCCAGCTCACCATGGGCAGGGGCGGAAAATGGCTACACCTTC. The variable domain in full, with the rest retrieved from reference TRBV18 and TRBJ1-2, is NAGVMQNPRHLVRRRGQEARLRCSPMKGHSHVYWYRQLPEEGLKFMVYLQKENIIDESGMPKERFSAEFPKEGPSILRIQQVVRGDSAAYFCASSPWAGAENGYTFGSGTRLTVV.

This clone was counted between two and nine times. This chain uses TRBV6-1 with TRBJ1-2, with D perhaps matching TRBD1 (6 bases). The CDR3 spans 13 residues. CDR1 and CDR2 (germline): MNHNS, SASEGT. V dropped 5 bases and J dropped 5 bases, with 12 bases sitting between them. The CDR3 region is CASSSNREYGYTF. The CDR3 DNA reads as TGTGCCAGCAGTAGTAACAGGGAATATGGCTACACCTTC.

Comment on this clone: A read error may account for a junction end that differs from germline. CDR3 DNA sequence: TGCGCCAGCAGCTTGGCCGCGGGTGAGTACACTGAAGTTTTCTTT. Residues: CASSLAAGEYTEVFF. The genes are TRBV5-1 and TRBJ1-1, with D unclear. CDR1 and CDR2 from the germline V gene are SGHRS and YFSETQ. The CDR3 spans 15 residues.

The chain carries TRBV2 and TRBJ2-7; 9 bases agree with TRBD2. The CDR3 has 14 residues. CDR1 is SNHLY, CDR2 FYNNEI, per germline. The V and J ends lost 3 bases and 4 bases, in that order; junction bases with no gene match: 4. The CDR3 bases are TGTGCCAGCAGTGACCCCAGCGGGAGGTACGAGCAGTACTTC. Its protein is CASSDPSGRYEQYF.

A single count supports this clone. This sequence joins TRBV27 and TRBJ1-6, with D uncertain. Between the trimmed V and J ends, which lost 0 bases and 11 bases, there was a span of 11 bases. The V gene's germline CDR1 is MNHEY and CDR2 SMNVEV (reference sequence). The CDR3 covers 14 residues. This chain's CDR3 is CASSLSGDRPPLHF. The CDR3 DNA reads as TGTGCCAGCAGTTTATCCGGGGATCGTCCACCCCTCCACTTT.

The chain's CDR3 is CASSLVGGGAGTGELFF. The DNA for the CDR3 is TGTGCCAGCAGCTTAGTAGGCGGGGGGGCCGGAACCGGGGAGCTGTTTTTT. The gene calls are TRBV7-6 and TRBJ2-2; the match to TRBD2 covers 9 bases. The CDR3 covers 17 residues. V lost 1 base and J lost 5; bases outside the gene matches: 8. Per the germline V gene, CDR1 is SGHVS and CDR2 is FNYEAQ. The complete variable domain, with remaining parts taken from reference TRBV7-6 and TRBJ2-2, reads GAGVSQSPRYKVTKRGQDVALRCDPISGHVSLYWYRQALGQGPEFLTYFNYEAQQDKSGLPNDRFSAERPEGSISTLTIQRTEQRDSAMYRCASSLVGGGAGTGELFFGEGSRLTVL.

The rearrangement joins TRBV15 to TRBJ2-3; TRBD2 matches at 7 bases. With 2 bases clipped from V and 2 bases from J, the junction kept 4 bases outside the gene matches. Germline V gene sequence: CDR1 LNHNV, CDR2 YYDKDF (reference sequence). This CDR3 spans 15 amino acids. The CDR3 sequence: CATSRPGGFTDTQYF. Written as DNA, the CDR3 is TGTGCCACCAGCAGACCGGGAGGTTTCACAGATACGCAGTATTTT.

V is TRBV6-5 and J is TRBJ2-2; the D gene is possibly TRBD2 (6 bases). CDR3 length: 13 amino acids. In germline, CDR1 is MNHEY, CDR2 SVGAGI. V lost 1 base to trimming and J lost 7 bases, with 7 bases between them. The CDR3, as DNA: TGTGCCAGCAGTTACTGGGGGGTCGGGGAGCTGTTTTTT. Protein: CASSYWGVGELFF.